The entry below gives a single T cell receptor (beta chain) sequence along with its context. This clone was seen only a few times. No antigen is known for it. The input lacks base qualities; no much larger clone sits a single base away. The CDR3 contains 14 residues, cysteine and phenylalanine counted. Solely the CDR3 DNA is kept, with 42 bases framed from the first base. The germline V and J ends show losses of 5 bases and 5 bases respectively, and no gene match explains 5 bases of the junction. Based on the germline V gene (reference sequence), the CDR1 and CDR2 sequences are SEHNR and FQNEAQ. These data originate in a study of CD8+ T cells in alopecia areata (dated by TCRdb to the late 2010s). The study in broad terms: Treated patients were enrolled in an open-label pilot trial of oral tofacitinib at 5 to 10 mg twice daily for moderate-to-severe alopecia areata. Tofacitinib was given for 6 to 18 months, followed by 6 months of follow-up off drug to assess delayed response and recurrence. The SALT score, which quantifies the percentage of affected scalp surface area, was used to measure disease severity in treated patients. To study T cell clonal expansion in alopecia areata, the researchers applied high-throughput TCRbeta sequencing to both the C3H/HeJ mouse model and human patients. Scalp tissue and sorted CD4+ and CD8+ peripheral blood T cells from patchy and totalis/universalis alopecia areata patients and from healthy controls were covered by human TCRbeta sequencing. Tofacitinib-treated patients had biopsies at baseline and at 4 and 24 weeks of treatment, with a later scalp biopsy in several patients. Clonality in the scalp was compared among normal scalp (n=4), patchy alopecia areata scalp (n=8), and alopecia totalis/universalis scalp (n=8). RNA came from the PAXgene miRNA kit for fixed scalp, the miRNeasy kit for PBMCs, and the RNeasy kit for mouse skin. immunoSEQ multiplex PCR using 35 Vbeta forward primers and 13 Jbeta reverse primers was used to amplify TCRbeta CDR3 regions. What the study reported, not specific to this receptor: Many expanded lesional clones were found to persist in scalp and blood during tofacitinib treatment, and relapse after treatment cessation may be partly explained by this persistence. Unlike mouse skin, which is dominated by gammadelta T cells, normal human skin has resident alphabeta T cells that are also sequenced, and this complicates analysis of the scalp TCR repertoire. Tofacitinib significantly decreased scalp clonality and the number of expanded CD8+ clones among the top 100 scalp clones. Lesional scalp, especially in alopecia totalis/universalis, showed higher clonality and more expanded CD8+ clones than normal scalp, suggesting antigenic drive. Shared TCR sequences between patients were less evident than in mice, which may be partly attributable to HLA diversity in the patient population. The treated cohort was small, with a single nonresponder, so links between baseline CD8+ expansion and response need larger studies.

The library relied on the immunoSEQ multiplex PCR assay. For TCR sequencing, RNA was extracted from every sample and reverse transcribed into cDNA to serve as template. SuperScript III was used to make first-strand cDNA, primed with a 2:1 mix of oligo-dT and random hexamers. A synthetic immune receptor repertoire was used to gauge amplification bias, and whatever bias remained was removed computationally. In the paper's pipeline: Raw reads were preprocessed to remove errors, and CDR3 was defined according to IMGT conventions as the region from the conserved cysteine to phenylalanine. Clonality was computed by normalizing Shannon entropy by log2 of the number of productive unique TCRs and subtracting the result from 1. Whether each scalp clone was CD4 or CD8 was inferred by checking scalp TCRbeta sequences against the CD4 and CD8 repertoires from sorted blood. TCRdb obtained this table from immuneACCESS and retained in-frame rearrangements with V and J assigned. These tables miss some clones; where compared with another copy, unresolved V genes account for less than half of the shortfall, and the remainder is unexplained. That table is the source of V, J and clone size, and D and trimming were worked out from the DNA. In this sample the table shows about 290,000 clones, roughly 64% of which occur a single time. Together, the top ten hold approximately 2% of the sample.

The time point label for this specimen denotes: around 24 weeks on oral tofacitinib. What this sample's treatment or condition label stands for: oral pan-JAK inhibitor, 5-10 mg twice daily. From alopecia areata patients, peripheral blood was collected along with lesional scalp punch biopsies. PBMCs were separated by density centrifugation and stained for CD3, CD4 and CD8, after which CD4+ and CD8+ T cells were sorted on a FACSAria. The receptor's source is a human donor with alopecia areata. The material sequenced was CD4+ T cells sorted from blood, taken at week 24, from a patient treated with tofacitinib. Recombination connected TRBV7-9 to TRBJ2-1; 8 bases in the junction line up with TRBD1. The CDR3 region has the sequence CASSEWTGHNEQFF. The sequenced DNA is TGTGCCAGCAGCGAATGGACAGGGCACAATGAGCAGTTCTTC.